This TCR beta chain is from a study of T cell responses to AZD1222 COVID-19 vaccine. Background on the study: Samples with a second dose at about 4 or about 12 weeks were pooled together. Study findings and constraints: A rise in Spike-specific TCR breadth and depth followed two AZD1222 doses. Epitopes outside B.1.351 and B.1.1.7 mutated regions reportedly drew nearly half of spike TCRs.

Assay: immunoSEQ multiplex PCR; the TCRdb copy retains only in-frame clones and omits some. The sample shows 55,000 to 65,000 clones, 80% to 90% of them seen only once. The table lists this clone with a few counts. As yet, its antigen is unknown. The CDR3 runs to 13 residues. V was cut by 1 base and J by 3 bases, with 7 bases left in between. Germline V gene data show CDR1 as SGHVS and CDR2 as FQNEAQ. This sequence joins TRBV7-8 and TRBJ2-7; D is unresolved. The receptor was isolated from an adult in good health. Sequenced here: peripheral blood, sampled on day 0 of AZD1222 vaccination. The DNA of the CDR3 is TGTGCCAGCAGCTTAGGTTCTAACTACGAGCAGTACTTC. Translation: CASSLGSNYEQYF.